The 8 T cell receptor beta chains below were found in one sample sequenced in a study of T-cell memory formation after mild COVID-19. TCRdb re-derived calls from the 5' RACE reads in MiXCR, one entry per CDR3 protein. The sample has about 110,000 distinct CDR3 sequences; 15% to 20% are singletons. Material for sequencing was PBMCs or a T cell subset sorted from them (not recorded which). The receptors shown here come from a man between 18 and 29 years old who had mild COVID-19 (a few samples of this study predate the infection). Cell type and time point are not known.

This clonotype was seen a single time. The rearrangement uses TRBV29-1 and TRBJ1-4; TRBD1 is a possible D gene (5 bases). V was shortened by 4 bases and J by 4 bases, with 13 bases between the two germline ends. The germline gives CDR1 SQVTM, CDR2 ANQGSEA. This CDR3 contains 14 residues. The CDR3 bases are TGCAGCGTTGCGTCCGGGACCGTTAATGAAAAACTGTTTTTT. Protein sequence: CSVASGTVNEKLFF.

The chain uses TRBV12-3 or TRBV12-4 and TRBJ1-5; TRBD1 matches 8 bases. The CDR3 extends over 16 amino acids. Losses at the gene ends were 5 bases for V and 1 base for J; bases not matched to a gene: 7. DNA of the CDR3: TGTGCCAGCAGTCTCGGACAGGGAGGGAGCAATCAGCCCCAGCATTTT. Translation gives CASSLGQGGSNQPQHF.

This clonotype was seen a handful of times. This sequence joins TRBV9 and TRBJ2-3; D remains unclear. Trimming cost V 0 bases and J 3 bases, with 8 bases left between them. The CDR3 consists of 14 residues. CDR1 SGDLS and CDR2 YYNGEE come from the germline V gene. DNA for the CDR3: TGTGCCAGCAGCGTAGCTACGCTAACAGATACGCAGTATTTT. It translates to CASSVATLTDTQYF.

In this sample, this clonotype turned up a few times. The J gene is TRBJ1-1, the V gene TRBV20-1, with D possibly matching TRBD1 (5 bases). Germline CDR1 DFQATT, CDR2 SNEGSKA (reference sequence). The CDR3 runs 14 residues. V was cut by 5 bases and J by 1 base, with 14 bases left in between. The CDR3 sequence: CSAPPRTRNTEAFF. The CDR3 nucleotides are TGCAGTGCTCCGCCGCGGACACGGAACACTGAAGCTTTCTTT.

Many counts were recorded for this clonotype. Germline and junction disagree at one end, which may indicate a read error. The genes are TRBV7-9 and TRBJ2-5; perhaps TRBD2 as D (5 bases). Germline CDR1 SEHNR, CDR2 FQNEAQ (reference sequence). The CDR3 is 12 amino acids. The CDR3 region is CASSLSGETQYF. The CDR3 nucleotides are TGCGCCAGCAGCTTGTCGGGGGAGACCCAGTACTTC.

V gene TRBV7-9 combines with J gene TRBJ1-4; D not certain. V lost 1 base and J lost 7, with 10 bases in between. The CDR3 totals 14 residues. The V gene's germline CDR1 is SEHNR and CDR2 FQNEAQ (reference sequence). CDR3 sequence (DNA): TGTGCCAGCAGCTTAGGCCCAGGAGGTGAAAAACTGTTTTTT. It is translated as CASSLGPGGEKLFF.

This clonotype was found a few times. As DNA, the CDR3 is TGCGCCAGCAGCTTGGGACATTCGCTCACCTTC. Translated, it gives CASSLGHSLTF. This chain uses TRBV5-1 with TRBJ1-2; no clear D. V dropped 0 bases and J dropped 13 bases, with 10 bases sitting between them. The CDR3 spans 11 residues. CDR1 and CDR2 from the germline V gene are SGHRS and YFSETQ.

The V and J genes are TRBV29-1 and TRBJ1-2; no clear D. V was pared by 5 bases and J by 2 bases, with 12 bases between. The germline V gene encodes CDR1 SQVTM and CDR2 ANQGSEA. CDR3 length: 13 amino acids. CDR3 coding DNA: TGCAGCGTTTGGACCGGACTGAACTATGGCTACACCTTC. Translation gives CSVWTGLNYGYTF.